This T cell receptor beta chain came from a study of T cells expressing NK-cell markers. Study context: TCR beta repertoires came from sorted CD3+CD56+NKG2C+, CD3+CD56+NKG2C- and CD3+CD56-NKG2C+ T cells.

Germline V lookup: CDR1 MNHEY, CDR2 SMNVEV (reference sequence). The CDR3 covers 13 residues. The TCR beta cDNA came from 5'RACE template switching with UMIs. Using the 5' RACE reads, TCRdb records one entry per CDR3 protein without DNA. Here the sample table reports more than 120,000 distinct CDR3 sequences. The source of this sequence is a man between 18 and 35 years old in good health. This chain joins TRBV27 and TRBJ2-7; TCRdb reports TRBD2, a call that lacks DNA to check it against. Sequenced sample: blood T cells: a sorted CD56 or NKG2C T cell subset, CD4+ or CD8+ T cells, or bulk PBMC T cells (not recorded which). This chain's CDR3 is CASGEDSPYEQYF.